These 32 T cell receptor beta chains were sequenced from one sample in a study of blood T cell repertoires in COVID-19 (dated by TCRdb to the early 2020s). The library was made by the immunoSEQ multiplex PCR assay. Imported from immuneACCESS, the table was reduced by TCRdb to in-frame sequences with V and J called. These copies leave out some clones; in studies compared against another copy, an unresolved V gene accounts for under half, and the cause of the remainder is not known. Within this sample are under 300,000 clones, with roughly four fifths of them counted one time only. The ten largest make up more than 8% of the sample. The specimen was peripheral blood. All receptors come from a woman aged 80 or over with acute or convalescent COVID-19.

The chain uses TRBV7-9 and TRBJ1-5; no clear D gene. Per the germline V gene, CDR1 is SEHNR and CDR2 is FQNEAQ (reference sequence). The length of the CDR3 is 14 residues. The germline V and J ends were trimmed by 1 base and 3 bases, with 7 bases remaining between them. In DNA, the CDR3 is TGTGCCAGCAGCTTAGGGCAGTACAATCAGCCCCAGCATTTT. Protein: CASSLGQYNQPQHF.

The V and J genes are TRBV3-1 (or the pseudogene TRBV3-2) and TRBJ2-3; weak D call: TRBD2 (7 bases). In germline, CDR1 is LGHDT, CDR2 YNNKEL (reference sequence). V was shortened by 1 base and J by 5 bases, with 16 bases between the two germline ends. This CDR3 is built from 16 residues. As DNA, the CDR3 is TGTGCCAGCAGCCAAGTCGGGGGGCGCCGTGGAGATACGCAGTATTTT. Protein: CASSQVGGRRGDTQYF.

The CDR3 DNA reads TGTGCCAGCAGTATAATGGAATGGGGGAGGAATTCACCCCTCCACTTT. Protein: CASSIMEWGRNSPLHF. The chain uses TRBV27 and TRBJ1-6; possible D gene TRBD1, 5 bases. The CDR3 runs to 16 residues. Germline values: CDR1 MNHEY, CDR2 SMNVEV (reference sequence). V lost 5 bases to trimming and J lost 7 bases, with 18 bases between them.

This chain links TRBV19 with TRBJ1-3, with TRBD1 identical over 10 bases. Germline loops: CDR1 LNHDA, CDR2 SQIVND (reference sequence). This CDR3 contains 14 residues. V lost 4 bases, J lost 6 bases, and 3 bases stayed unmatched. The CDR3 DNA is TGTGCCAGTAGTACGGGACAGGGGCCAAACACCATATATTTT. Encoded protein: CASSTGQGPNTIYF. Combining the CDR3 with reference TRBV19 and TRBJ1-3 gives the whole variable domain DGGITQSPKYLFRKEGQNVTLSCEQNLNHDAMYWYRQDPGQGLRLIYYSQIVNDFQKGDIAEGYSVSREKKESFPLTVTSAQKNPTAFYLCASSTGQGPNTIYFGEGSWLTVV.

The chain employs TRBV5-1 and TRBJ2-7, with 9 bases fitting TRBD1. With 0 bases clipped from V and 7 bases from J, the junction kept 5 bases outside the gene matches. CDR1 is SGHRS, CDR2 YFSETQ, per germline. This CDR3 is built from 14 residues. As DNA, the CDR3 is TGCGCCAGCAGCTTGGCGACAGGGGGGGGAGAGCAGTACTTC. Translated: CASSLATGGGEQYF.

Only one count was recorded for this clone. This rearrangement joins TRBV4-2 to TRBJ2-2, with 7 bases fitting TRBD1. Germline CDR1 and CDR2: LGHNA and YNFKEQ. Germline trimming cut 8 bases from V and 6 bases from J; bases unmatched to any gene: 12. The CDR3 sequence is 15 residues long. CDR3 coding DNA: TGTGCCAGCGGCCCCTCGACAGGGTACTCCGGGGAGCTGTTTTTT. As protein: CASGPSTGYSGELFF.

This chain connects TRBV5-1 to TRBJ1-1; D is unresolved. Germline V gene sequence: CDR1 SGHRS, CDR2 YFSETQ. The CDR3 contains 14 residues. V shed 4 bases and J shed 4 bases, with 14 bases lying between them. The CDR3 bases are TGCGCCAGCAGCCCGGGCCCCGAGGGCACTGAAGCTTTCTTT. It yields the protein CASSPGPEGTEAFF. Looking up the rest from reference TRBV5-1 and TRBJ1-1 gives the full variable domain: KAGVTQTPRYLIKTRGQQVTLSCSPISGHRSVSWYQQTPGQGLQFLFEYFSETQRNKGNFPGRFSGRQFSNSRSEMNVSTLELGDSALYLCASSPGPEGTEAFFGQGTRLTVV.

The CDR3 DNA follows: TGTGCCAGCAGTGAAGCCCTCAGGGGGCCGGGCTACACCTTC. This encodes CASSEALRGPGYTF. This sequence joins TRBV2 and TRBJ1-2; 8 nucleotides line up with TRBD1. The J segment lost 8 bases and the V segment lost 0 bases, leaving 5 bases of the junction unmatched. CDR1 is SNHLY, CDR2 FYNNEI, per germline. The CDR3 has 14 amino acids. Drawing the rest from reference TRBV2 and TRBJ1-2, the complete variable domain is EPEVTQTPSHQVTQMGQEVILRCVPISNHLYFYWYRQILGQKVEFLVSFYNNEISEKSEIFDDQFSVERPDGSNFTLKIRSTKLEDSAMYFCASSEALRGPGYTFGSGTRLTVV.

The chain combines TRBV7-2 with TRBJ2-2; 7 nucleotides line up with TRBD1. The CDR3 has 14 amino acids. Germline V gene data show CDR1 as SGHTA and CDR2 as FQGNSA. J gave up 6 bases and V 5 bases, and 6 bases lay outside the gene matches. The CDR3 region has the DNA TGTGCCAGCAGCCTATCCGACAGGGCCGGGGAGCTGTTTTTT. This gives the protein CASSLSDRAGELFF.

The chain has TRBV6-1 and TRBJ2-5, with D maybe TRBD2 (7 bases). CDR3 size: 19 residues. The V end lost 1 base, the J end lost 2 bases, and 23 bases lay between the germline ends. Germline CDR1 and CDR2: MNHNS and SASEGT. CDR3 region: CASSEGRGGHAPAQETQYF. The CDR3 DNA sequence: TGTGCCAGCAGTGAAGGAAGGGGGGGCCACGCCCCAGCTCAAGAGACCCAGTACTTC.

This CDR3 reads CASSPWESYEQYF. The DNA for the CDR3 is TGTGCCAGCTCACCTTGGGAGAGTTACGAGCAGTACTTC. The gene calls are TRBV18 and TRBJ2-7; a possible D gene is TRBD2 (5 bases). With 3 bases removed from V and 4 bases from J, the gap between germline ends came to 10 bases. The length of the CDR3 is 13 residues. The germline V gene has CDR1 KGHSH and CDR2 LQKENI.

The chain links TRBV5-1 to TRBJ1-1; no firm D call. The CDR3 spans 13 residues. The germline gives CDR1 SGHRS, CDR2 YFSETQ. With 4 bases removed from V and 0 bases from J, the gap between germline ends came to 7 bases. The CDR3: CASSTTMNTEAFF. CDR3 nucleotide sequence: TGCGCCAGCAGCACTACAATGAACACTGAAGCTTTCTTT.

V and J are TRBV2 and TRBJ1-1; possible D gene TRBD1, 5 bases. The CDR3 has 14 residues. V lost 2 bases and J 5 bases, leaving 12 bases between the germline ends. Germline CDR1 reads SNHLY; CDR2 reads FYNNEI. The CDR3 loop is CASSELGGKTEAFF. In nucleotides, the CDR3 is TGTGCCAGCAGTGAACTGGGGGGGAAAACTGAAGCTTTCTTT.

The J gene is TRBJ2-5, the V gene TRBV5-1; TRBD1 is a possible D gene (7 bases). Trimming removed 4 bases from V and 7 bases from J, with 14 bases in between. The CDR3 spans 13 residues. The germline V gene has CDR1 SGHRS and CDR2 YFSETQ. The CDR3 spells CASSAGQPATQYF. DNA for the CDR3: TGCGCCAGCAGCGCGGGACAGCCTGCGACCCAGTACTTC.

The chain carries TRBV6-5 and TRBJ2-5; 7 positions agree with TRBD2. Losses at the gene ends were 5 bases for V and 4 bases for J; bases not matched to a gene: 10. CDR3 length: 15 amino acids. Germline values: CDR1 MNHEY, CDR2 SVGAGI. The CDR3 DNA follows: TGTGCCAGCAGTCCGGGACTAAGTCGCCCAGAGACCCAGTACTTC. It codes for CASSPGLSRPETQYF.

The chain couples TRBV7-2 to TRBJ2-7, with 7 bases matching TRBD1. The germline gives CDR1 SGHTA, CDR2 FQGNSA. V shed 2 bases, J shed 5 bases, and the junction held 12 bases outside the gene matches. This CDR3 region has 16 residues. CDR3 protein: CASSLQFRDRAHEQYF. The CDR3 DNA is TGTGCCAGCAGCTTACAATTCCGGGACAGAGCCCACGAGCAGTACTTC. Full variable domain (rest looked up from reference TRBV7-2 and TRBJ2-7): GAGVSQSPSNKVTEKGKDVELRCDPISGHTALYWYRQSLGQGLEFLIYFQGNSAPDKSGLPSDRFSAERTGGSVSTLTIQRTQQEDSAVYLCASSLQFRDRAHEQYFGPGTRLTVT.

This clone has just one count. V gene TRBV28 combines with J gene TRBJ1-1; D unclear. Trimming removed 4 bases at V and 3 bases at J, with 3 bases between. The germline gives CDR1 MDHEN, CDR2 SYDVKM. The length of the CDR3 is 11 residues. CDR3 DNA: TGTGCCAGCAGTTCCTACACTGAAGCTTTCTTT. Protein sequence: CASSSYTEAFF.

This clone has only a few counts. J is TRBJ1-3 and V is TRBV7-9; D is possibly TRBD1 (6 bases). V lost 3 bases and J lost 6, with 9 bases in between. The V gene's germline CDR1 is SEHNR and CDR2 FQNEAQ (reference sequence). The length of the CDR3 is 13 residues. The CDR3 nucleotides read TGTGCCAGCAGCTTCGCAGGGGAAAACACCATATATTTT. It codes for CASSFAGENTIYF.

This chain uses TRBV28 with TRBJ2-2; 11 nucleotides align to TRBD2. The CDR3 loop spans 16 amino acids. The germline V gene encodes CDR1 MDHEN and CDR2 SYDVKM. V was clipped by 5 bases and J by 6 bases; unmatched bases: 8. In DNA, the CDR3 is TGTGCCAGCAGTCCGTTAGCGGGGGGGCCGGCCGGGGAGCTGTTTTTT. It translates to CASSPLAGGPAGELFF.

The V call is TRBV18, the J call TRBJ2-1; 8 bases map to TRBD2. V shed 1 base and J 5 bases; nucleotides not matched to a gene: 7. Germline CDR1 is KGHSH and CDR2 is LQKENI. CDR3 length: 16 amino acids. CDR3 protein: CASSPRPGGTNNEQFF. Here the CDR3 DNA reads TGTGCCAGCTCACCACGACCGGGAGGGACGAACAATGAGCAGTTCTTC.

This clone was counted a few times. V usage is TRBV5-4 and J usage is TRBJ2-7; 11 positions agree with TRBD2. Looked up from germline, CDR1 is SGHNT and CDR2 is YYREEE (reference sequence). This CDR3 contains 16 residues. V was clipped by 2 bases and J by 5 bases; unmatched bases: 9. CDR3 sequence: CASSLRLAGGLDEQYF. CDR3 sequence (DNA): TGTGCCAGCAGCTTACGCCTAGCGGGGGGTCTCGACGAGCAGTACTTC. Supplemented by reference TRBV5-4 and TRBJ2-7, the full variable domain reads ETGVTQSPTHLIKTRGQQVTLRCSSQSGHNTVSWYQQALGQGPQFIFQYYREEENGRGNFPPRFSGLQFPNYSSELNVNALELDDSALYLCASSLRLAGGLDEQYFGPGTRLTVT.

In DNA form, the CDR3 reads TGTGCCAGCACCGAAACTGGACAGGGCAATCAGCCCCAGCATTTT. It translates to CASTETGQGNQPQHF. The genes are TRBV2 and TRBJ1-5; 7 bases agree with TRBD1. V was clipped by 7 bases and J by 2 bases; unmatched bases: 8. Germline CDR1 reads SNHLY; CDR2 reads FYNNEI. The CDR3 extends over 15 amino acids.

The V call is TRBV18, the J call TRBJ2-7; TRBD2 might be the D (5 bases). The CDR3 is 14 residues long. The V end was cut by 2 bases, the J end by 1 base, with 9 bases between. Germline V gene lookup returns CDR1 KGHSH and CDR2 LQKENI. The CDR3 bases are TGTGCCAGCTCACCAGAGAGGACTTCCTACGAGCAGTACTTC. Protein product: CASSPERTSYEQYF.

The table lists this clone with a count of one. V gene TRBV27 combines with J gene TRBJ1-6, with D unclear. There are 17 residues in the CDR3. V lost 9 bases and J lost 0, with 18 bases in between. CDR1 is MNHEY and CDR2 is SMNVEV in the germline V gene (reference sequence). CDR3 coding DNA: TGTGCCAGTACCCTCGTGGGCGTTAGCTCCTATAATTCACCCCTCCACTTT. It specifies CASTLVGVSSYNSPLHF.

The chain combines TRBV12-2 with TRBJ2-7; the table calls TRBD1, which could not be checked here. TRBV12-2 is a pseudogene segment. The length of the CDR3 is 8 residues. CDR3 in DNA: TGTGCAAGCAGAGAGCAGTACTTC. It specifies CASREQYF.

This chain uses TRBV2 with TRBJ2-2; D is perhaps TRBD2 (6 bases). The CDR3 has 13 amino acids. Germline assignment: CDR1 SNHLY and CDR2 FYNNEI. The ends were cut back, 8 bases at V and 5 bases at J, with 12 bases in the middle. The CDR3 region has the DNA TGTGCCAGCGGGCGGGAACCTACCGGGGAGCTGTTTTTT. It specifies CASGREPTGELFF.

CDR3 sequence: CASSVGGHPNTEAFF. The CDR3 DNA follows: TGTGCCAGCAGCGTGGGGGGGCACCCGAACACTGAAGCTTTCTTT. The V gene is TRBV9, the J gene TRBJ1-1; possibly TRBD1 for D (6 bases). The CDR3 spans 15 residues. Germline V lookup: CDR1 SGDLS, CDR2 YYNGEE. Trimming removed 2 bases from V and 1 base from J, with 12 bases in between. Based on the CDR3 plus reference TRBV9 and TRBJ1-1, the full variable domain is DSGVTQTPKHLITATGQRVTLRCSPRSGDLSVYWYQQSLDQGLQFLIQYYNGEERAKGNILERFSAQQFPDLHSELNLSSLELGDSALYFCASSVGGHPNTEAFFGQGTRLTVV.

The V and J genes are TRBV19 and TRBJ1-1, with D possibly matching TRBD1 (5 bases). Germline V CDR1 and CDR2: LNHDA, SQIVND (reference sequence). The CDR3 loop spans 15 amino acids. V lost 7 bases to trimming and J lost 3 bases, with 18 bases between them. The DNA of the CDR3 is TGTGCCAGTACCCAGGCCCCAGGGTCTCACACTGAAGCTTTCTTT. Encoded protein: CASTQAPGSHTEAFF.

This chain links TRBV6-1 with TRBJ1-5; D gene ambiguous. CDR3 length: 13 amino acids. V gave up 0 bases and J gave up 4 bases, with 4 bases separating them. Germline V gene data show CDR1 as MNHNS and CDR2 as SASEGT. The CDR3 is CASSEARNQPQHF. DNA of the CDR3: TGTGCCAGCAGTGAAGCCAGGAATCAGCCCCAGCATTTT.

V and J are TRBV11-2 and TRBJ1-1, with D possibly matching TRBD1 (6 bases). The CDR3 contains 16 residues. The V gene lost 6 bases and the J gene lost 1 base, with 18 bases spanning the gap. CDR1 is SGHAT and CDR2 is FQNNGV in the germline V gene. CDR3 coding DNA: TGTGCCAGCAGGAGCCACGAAACAGGGTGGAACACTGAAGCTTTCTTT. Translation gives CASRSHETGWNTEAFF.

This chain uses TRBV5-1 with TRBJ1-1; D is uncertain. There are 15 residues in the CDR3. Germline values: CDR1 SGHRS, CDR2 YFSETQ. The V end was cut by 0 bases, the J end by 0 bases, with 9 bases between. As DNA, the CDR3 is TGCGCCAGCAGCTTGGAACAGCCCATGAACACTGAAGCTTTCTTT. Encoded protein: CASSLEQPMNTEAFF.

This chain links TRBV11-2 with TRBJ1-3, with 7 bases identical to TRBD1. The germline gives CDR1 SGHAT, CDR2 FQNNGV. The ends lost 5 bases at V and 8 bases at J; junction bases unmatched: 9. The length of the CDR3 is 14 residues. CDR3 region: CASSAYTGVDTIYF. In DNA, the CDR3 is TGTGCCAGCAGCGCGTATACAGGGGTGGACACCATATATTTT.